This T cell receptor (beta chain) was retrieved from a study of patients and donors after allogeneic stem cell transplantation. Per the germline V gene, CDR1 is SGHAT and CDR2 is FQNNGV. This CDR3 comprises 12 residues. The V segment lost 5 bases and the J segment 14 bases; nucleotides outside the gene matches: 9. MiXCR was run by TCRdb on the RT-PCR reads, yielding one entry per CDR3 protein. This sample has 190,000 or so distinct CDR3 sequences, with roughly 38% found just once. The sample comprised blood, either unsorted or a sorted T cell fraction (not recorded which). The rearrangement joins TRBV11-2 to TRBJ2-5; 9 bases are shared with TRBD2. This TCR derives from a human donor who was either an allogeneic HSCT recipient or a stem cell or donor lymphocyte infusion donor (not recorded which). It is not recorded whose cells these are; they may come from a transplant donor. Here the CDR3 reads CASSRRPSGVYF. CDR3 coding DNA: TGTGCCAGCAGCCGTAGACCTAGCGGGGTTTACTTC.